One and the same sample provided the 12 T cell receptor beta chains below, sequenced in a study of response to subunit inactivated influenza vaccine. TCRdb itself ran the RT-PCR reads through MiXCR, one entry per CDR3 protein. The sample consists of more than 450,000 distinct CDR3 sequences, around 11% of them appearing once. The material was PBMCs from blood, obtained on the day of vaccination. The receptors here all came from a man aged 50 to 59 who received an inactivated influenza vaccine.

This clonotype showed up just a few times. The chain employs TRBV6-5 and TRBJ1-1; a possible D gene is TRBD1 (5 bases). Germline V gene data show CDR1 as MNHEY and CDR2 as SVGAGI. Trimming took 0 bases from V and 1 from J, leaving 12 bases between them. The CDR3 runs 16 residues. This CDR3 is CASSYSERQPNTEAFF. The CDR3 coding sequence is TGTGCCAGCAGTTACTCGGAGAGACAGCCGAACACTGAAGCTTTCTTT.

This clonotype was found a few times. The chain recombines TRBV7-9 with TRBJ2-7; 7 bases are shared with TRBD2. The CDR3 consists of 14 residues. The germline gives CDR1 SEHNR, CDR2 FQNEAQ (reference sequence). After removal of 3 bases from V and 7 bases from J, the junction contained 9 bases not matched to a gene. The DNA for the CDR3 is TGTGCCAGCAGCTTTGATCTAGCGGCATCAGAGCAGTACTTC. This codes for CASSFDLAASEQYF. Together with reference TRBV7-9 and TRBJ2-7, the CDR3 gives the full variable domain: DTGVSQNPRHKITKRGQNVTFRCDPISEHNRLYWYRQTLGQGPEFLTYFQNEAQLEKSRLLSDRFSAERPKGSFSTLEIQRTEQGDSAMYLCASSFDLAASEQYFGPGTRLTVT.

The chain uses TRBV4-2 and TRBJ2-4, with D tentatively TRBD1 (6 bases). Trimming shortened V by 4 bases and J by 2 bases, and 24 bases separated the two germline ends. The length of the CDR3 is 19 residues. Germline V gives CDR1 LGHNA, CDR2 YNFKEQ. CDR3 nucleotides: TGTGCCAGCAGCCCAACGGACAGAGCTAGAATTAGTACCAAAAACATTCAGTACTTC. The encoded protein is CASSPTDRARISTKNIQYF.

This clonotype was counted ten times or more. V gene TRBV24-1 combines with J gene TRBJ2-5; 8 nucleotides line up with TRBD1. Germline CDR1 KGHDR, CDR2 SFDVKD. This CDR3 is 16 amino acids long. V was pared by 3 bases and J by 3 bases, with 8 bases of the junction left unmatched. This chain's CDR3 is CATSDAGTGTEETQYF. The DNA for the CDR3 is TGTGCCACCAGTGATGCCGGGACAGGAACCGAAGAGACCCAGTACTTC.

This clonotype has just a few counts. The V and J genes are TRBV7-6 and TRBJ2-3, with unresolved D. From germline, CDR1 is SGHVS and CDR2 FNYEAQ. The CDR3 is 14 residues long. Deletions cut 1 base from V and 6 bases from J, with 11 bases between. As DNA, the CDR3 is TGTGCCAGCAGCTTAGTCGTAGAGGTGGATACGCAGTATTTT. Amino acids: CASSLVVEVDTQYF.

The V call is TRBV6-5, the J call TRBJ1-2, with D unclear. Germline lookup yields CDR1 MNHEY and CDR2 SVGAGI. The CDR3 extends over 11 amino acids. The CDR3 region has the DNA TGTGCGATCCGAGGCGTCTATGGCTACACCTTC. Amino acid sequence: CAIRGVYGYTF.

The table lists this clonotype with a few counts. The chain recombines TRBV29-1 with TRBJ2-2; 9 bases are a match to TRBD1. CDR3 length equals 13 residues. Germline loops: CDR1 SQVTM, CDR2 ANQGSEA. Trimming cost V 6 bases and J 6 bases; bases outside gene matches: 5. The CDR3 DNA reads TGCAGCGTAGGGACAGGGCCCCCCGGGGAGCTGTTTTTT. It yields the protein CSVGTGPPGELFF.

This chain links TRBV20-1 with TRBJ2-1, with TRBD2 as a possible D gene (7 bases). CDR1 and CDR2 from the germline V gene are DFQATT and SNEGSKA (reference sequence). The CDR3 extends over 16 amino acids. V was cut by 3 bases and J by 4 bases, with 19 bases left in between. CDR3 coding DNA: TGCAGTGCTAGGGGGGGCCTAGCGGAACCGTACAATGAGCAGTTCTTC. This codes for CSARGGLAEPYNEQFF.

This chain joins TRBV6-1 and TRBJ2-7; TRBD2 aligns across 14 bases. Germline CDR1 is MNHNS and CDR2 is SASEGT. V was pared by 5 bases and J by 6 bases, with 9 bases of the junction left unmatched. This CDR3 region has 16 residues. CDR3 nucleotides: TGTGCCAGCAGTAAATTCGGGACTAGCGGGAGAGGCGAGCAGTACTTC. It yields the protein CASSKFGTSGRGEQYF.

This chain joins TRBV5-1 and TRBJ2-2; 7 nucleotides line up with TRBD2. V lost 1 base, J lost 1 base, and 4 bases stayed unmatched. The CDR3 is 16 amino acids. Germline V lookup: CDR1 SGHRS, CDR2 YFSETQ. Written as DNA, the CDR3 is TGCGCCAGCAGCTTGTCCCTAGCGGAGAACACCGGGGAGCTGTTTTTT. Its protein product is CASSLSLAENTGELFF.

V gene TRBV7-3 combines with J gene TRBJ2-1; the D call may be TRBD1 or TRBD2 (5 bases each). The V and J ends lost 0 bases and 4 bases respectively, with 10 bases between them. This CDR3 spans 15 amino acids. Germline CDR1 SGHTA, CDR2 FQGTGA. This chain's CDR3 is CASSLTLGPYNEQFF. CDR3 in DNA: TGTGCCAGCAGCTTAACGTTGGGACCTTACAATGAGCAGTTCTTC.

V gene TRBV7-2 combines with J gene TRBJ1-2; possibly TRBD1 for D (6 bases). Looked up from germline, CDR1 is SGHTA and CDR2 is FQGNSA. This CDR3 comprises 13 residues. With 4 bases removed from V and 8 bases from J, the gap between germline ends came to 14 bases. In DNA, the CDR3 is TGTGCCAGCAGCTCTACAGGGTTTGGCGGCTACACCTTC. Encoded protein: CASSSTGFGGYTF.